These 21 T cell receptor beta chains were all obtained from the same sample, sequenced in a study of control samples from healthy donors and cancer patients. Generated by immunoSEQ multiplex PCR, the TCRdb table keeps only in-frame clones and is missing some. This sample has roughly 450,000 clones, with about nine tenths found just once. The sequenced sample consisted of PBMCs. Receptors were obtained from a middle-aged man with head and neck cancer.

This chain links TRBV9 with TRBJ1-1; D not certain. V lost 4 bases and J lost 1, with 11 bases in between. Germline V gene lookup returns CDR1 SGDLS and CDR2 YYNGEE. The CDR3 totals 14 residues. The chain's CDR3 is CASSPRFGNTEAFF. The DNA of the CDR3 is TGTGCCAGCAGCCCTAGGTTTGGGAACACTGAAGCTTTCTTT.

As to this clone: This specimen includes other DNA sequences encoding the same CDR3. The chain joins TRBV5-1 to TRBJ1-3; a weak D match, TRBD1 (6 bases). Germline assignment: CDR1 SGHRS and CDR2 YFSETQ. The ends were cut back, 0 bases at V and 2 bases at J, with 6 bases in the middle. This CDR3 contains 14 residues. The DNA of the CDR3 is TGCGCCAGCAGCTTGGGACAGGCTGGAAACACCATATATTTT. As protein: CASSLGQAGNTIYF.

The chain links TRBV7-9 to TRBJ2-6; possible D gene TRBD2, 5 bases. Germline CDR1 reads SEHNR; CDR2 reads FQNEAQ (reference sequence). The CDR3 sequence is 16 residues long. Trimming left V 2 bases short and J 3 bases short, with 11 bases between. The chain's CDR3 is CASSLPGLGGANVLTF. The CDR3 DNA follows: TGTGCCAGCAGCTTACCCGGACTGGGTGGGGCCAACGTCCTGACTTTC.

CDR3 nucleotide sequence: TGTGCCAGCAGTAAAAGGGGGGGCCTAGCGGGATACAATGAGCAGTTCTTC. Translated, it gives CASSKRGGLAGYNEQFF. The V and J genes are TRBV28 and TRBJ2-1; 9 bases fit TRBD2. This CDR3 is 17 amino acids long. Germline V gene data show CDR1 as MDHEN and CDR2 as SYDVKM. With 5 bases clipped from V and 4 bases from J, the junction kept 12 bases outside the gene matches.

J is TRBJ2-3 and V is TRBV24-1; 8 bases are shared with TRBD2. Losses at the gene ends were 11 bases for V and 0 bases for J; bases not matched to a gene: 3. There are 13 residues in the CDR3. Looked up from germline, CDR1 is KGHDR and CDR2 is SFDVKD. CDR3 in DNA: TGTGCCATCCGCGGGGGGAGCACAGATACGCAGTATTTT. Its protein is CAIRGGSTDTQYF.

This chain links TRBV5-1 with TRBJ2-3, with a possible D match to TRBD2 (5 bases). Germline V gene sequence: CDR1 SGHRS, CDR2 YFSETQ. This CDR3 is built from 14 residues. The V gene lost 5 bases and the J gene lost 2 bases, with 12 bases spanning the gap. The CDR3 DNA is TGCGCCAGCAGGGTGGAGGCCCACACAGATACGCAGTATTTT. Translating gives CASRVEAHTDTQYF.

The rearrangement joins TRBV27 to TRBJ1-4, with D uncertain. CDR1 and CDR2 from the germline V gene are MNHEY and SMNVEV (reference sequence). The CDR3 runs 13 residues. V lost 0 bases, J lost 13 bases, and 12 bases lay in between. The chain's CDR3 is CASSLSGDEGLFF. For the CDR3, the DNA is TGTGCCAGCAGTTTATCTGGCGATGAGGGACTGTTTTTT.

This clone was recorded once. The gene calls are TRBV10-3 and TRBJ2-3, with a tentative D call TRBD2 (6 bases). CDR3 length: 14 amino acids. V lost 6 bases, J lost 3 bases, and 13 bases lay in between. The germline CDR1 and CDR2 sequences are ENHRY and SYGVKD. The CDR3 DNA follows: TGTGCCATCAGGGGACTGGATAGTACAGATACGCAGTATTTT. Translating it yields CAIRGLDSTDTQYF.

The chain employs TRBV27 and TRBJ2-5; D is perhaps TRBD1 (5 bases). Trimming left V 2 bases short and J 2 bases short, with 6 bases between. There are 13 residues in the CDR3. Germline loops: CDR1 MNHEY, CDR2 SMNVEV (reference sequence). The CDR3 DNA reads TGTGCCAGCAGTTTAGGGGCTCAAGAGACCCAGTACTTC. Translation gives CASSLGAQETQYF.

This clone has only one observation. The chain uses TRBV7-9 and TRBJ1-2; 8 positions agree with TRBD1. This CDR3 contains 14 residues. J gave up 2 bases and V 3 bases, and 2 bases lay outside the gene matches. Germline-derived CDR1 and CDR2 are SEHNR and FQNEAQ (reference sequence). The DNA of the CDR3 is TGTGCCAGCAGCTTGACAGGGGCCAACTATGGCTACACCTTC. Translated: CASSLTGANYGYTF.

The gene calls are TRBV9 and TRBJ1-1, with 10 positions matching TRBD1. V shed 3 bases, J shed 14 bases, and the junction held 4 bases outside the gene matches. Germline lookup yields CDR1 SGDLS and CDR2 YYNGEE. The CDR3 runs 11 residues. The CDR3 loop is CASSAGTGEFF. The CDR3 DNA reads TGTGCCAGCAGCGCCGGGACAGGGGAATTCTTT.

The J gene is TRBJ2-2, the V gene TRBV19, with D perhaps matching TRBD2 (6 bases). Germline values: CDR1 LNHDA, CDR2 SQIVND (reference sequence). The CDR3 has 15 residues. The V end lost 2 bases, the J end lost 6 bases, and 13 bases lay between the germline ends. The CDR3 sequence is CASSISRGGAGELFF. The CDR3 DNA reads as TGTGCCAGTAGTATATCGAGGGGAGGAGCCGGGGAGCTGTTTTTT.

The chain combines TRBV10-3 with TRBJ1-4, with TRBD1 identical over 8 bases. The ends lost 6 bases at V and 11 bases at J; junction bases unmatched: 8. CDR1 ENHRY and CDR2 SYGVKD come from the germline V gene. CDR3 length: 13 residues. The CDR3 DNA follows: TGTGCCATCAGGGAAGGACAGGGCTCGAAACTGTTTTTT. Protein: CAIREGQGSKLFF.

V is TRBV28 and J is TRBJ1-1; weak D call: TRBD1 (6 bases). The CDR3 loop spans 11 amino acids. Trimming shortened V by 7 bases and J by 9 bases, and 12 bases separated the two germline ends. Germline CDR1 is MDHEN and CDR2 is SYDVKM. The CDR3 is CASTLTGQAFF. The CDR3 DNA sequence: TGTGCCAGCACCCTGACAGGCCAAGCTTTCTTT.

The chain carries TRBV16 and TRBJ2-1; D ambiguous. The CDR3 is made up of 12 amino acids. Trimming removed 0 bases from V and 10 bases from J, with 7 bases in between. Germline lookup yields CDR1 KGHSY and CDR2 FQNENV. The CDR3 DNA is TGTGCCAGCAGCCAATCGGTGGGGGAGCAGTTCTTC. Translated: CASSQSVGEQFF.

This clone was seen a few times. The chain has TRBV20-1 and TRBJ2-7, with D uncertain. This CDR3 is 11 amino acids long. CDR1 and CDR2 from the germline V gene are DFQATT and SNEGSKA (reference sequence). V was cut by 1 base and J by 4 bases, with 5 bases left in between. In nucleotides, the CDR3 is TGCAGTGCTAGAGTGTCGTACGAGCAGTACTTC. Translation: CSARVSYEQYF.

The V call is TRBV7-8, the J call TRBJ1-1; D call uncertain. The CDR3 length is 12 residues. In germline, CDR1 is SGHVS, CDR2 FQNEAQ. V gave up 5 bases and J gave up 10 bases, with 14 bases separating them. CDR3 loop: CASSNWRAGAFF. CDR3 DNA: TGTGCCAGCAGCAACTGGCGGGCTGGAGCTTTCTTT.

The J gene is TRBJ2-5, the V gene TRBV4-1, with 9 nucleotides matching TRBD2. CDR3 length equals 21 residues. Germline loops: CDR1 MGHRA, CDR2 YSYEKL. Germline trimming cut 4 bases from V and 5 bases from J; bases unmatched to any gene: 26. CDR3 protein: CASSRSARAGPGGRAMETQYF. Written as DNA, the CDR3 is TGCGCCAGCAGCCGCTCAGCCAGAGCGGGGCCGGGCGGGAGGGCCATGGAGACCCAGTACTTC.

A word on this clone: The same CDR3 can be traced to other DNA sequences in this sample. DNA for the CDR3: TGTGCCAGCAGTGAACAGGGAACTGGAAACACCATATATTTT. Translating gives CASSEQGTGNTIYF. The chain combines TRBV6-1 with TRBJ1-3; D is possibly TRBD1 (5 bases). The V gene's germline CDR1 is MNHNS and CDR2 SASEGT. The V end was cut by 2 bases, the J end by 2 bases, with 7 bases between. CDR3 size: 14 residues.

The rearrangement links TRBV19 to TRBJ1-1, with D uncertain. This CDR3 is built from 16 residues. Germline assignment: CDR1 LNHDA and CDR2 SQIVND (reference sequence). The ends were cut back, 6 bases at V and 0 bases at J, with 17 bases in the middle. The CDR3, as DNA: TGTGCCAGTAGCCTAAAAGATTCCGGTATGAACACTGAAGCTTTCTTT. Translated: CASSLKDSGMNTEAFF.

This sequence joins TRBV6-1 and TRBJ1-5, with TRBD1 matching over 9 bases. After removal of 1 base from V and 6 bases from J, the junction contained 1 base not matched to a gene. Per germline, CDR1 MNHNS and CDR2 SASEGT. CDR3 length: 14 residues. CDR3 sequence reads: CASSEDRGRQPQHF. In DNA form, the CDR3 reads TGTGCCAGCAGTGAAGACAGGGGGCGTCAGCCCCAGCATTTT.